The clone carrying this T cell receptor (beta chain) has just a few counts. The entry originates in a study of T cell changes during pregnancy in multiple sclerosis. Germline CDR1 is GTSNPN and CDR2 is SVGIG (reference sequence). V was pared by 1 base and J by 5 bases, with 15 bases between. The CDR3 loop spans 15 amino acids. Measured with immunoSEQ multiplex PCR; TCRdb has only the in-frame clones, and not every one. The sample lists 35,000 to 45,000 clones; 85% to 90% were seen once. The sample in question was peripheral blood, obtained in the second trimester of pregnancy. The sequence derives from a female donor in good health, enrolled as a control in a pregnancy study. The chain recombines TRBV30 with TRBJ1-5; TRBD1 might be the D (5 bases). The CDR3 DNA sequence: TGTGCCTGGAGTGAAAAGGGGTGGGGTTATCAGCCCCAGCATTTT. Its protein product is CAWSEKGWGYQPQHF. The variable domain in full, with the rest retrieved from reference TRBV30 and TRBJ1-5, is SQTIHQWPATLVQPVGSPLSLECTVEGTSNPNLYWYRQAAGRGLQLLFYSVGIGQISSEVPQNLSASRPQDRQFILSSKKLLLSDSGFYLCAWSEKGWGYQPQHFGDGTRLSIL.